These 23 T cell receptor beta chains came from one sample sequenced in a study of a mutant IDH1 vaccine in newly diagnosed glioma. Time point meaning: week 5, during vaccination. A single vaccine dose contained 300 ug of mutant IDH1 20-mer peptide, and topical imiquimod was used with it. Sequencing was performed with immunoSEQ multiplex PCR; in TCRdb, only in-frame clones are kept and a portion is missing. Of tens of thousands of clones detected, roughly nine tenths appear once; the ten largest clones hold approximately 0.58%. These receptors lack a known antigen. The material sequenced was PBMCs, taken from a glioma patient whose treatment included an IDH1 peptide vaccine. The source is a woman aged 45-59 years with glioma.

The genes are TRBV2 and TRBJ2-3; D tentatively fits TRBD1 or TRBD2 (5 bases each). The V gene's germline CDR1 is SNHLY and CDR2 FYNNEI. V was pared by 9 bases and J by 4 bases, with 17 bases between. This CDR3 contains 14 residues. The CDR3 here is CASIPGPPSDTQYF. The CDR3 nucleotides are TGTGCCAGTATCCCGGGACCTCCATCAGATACGCAGTATTTT.

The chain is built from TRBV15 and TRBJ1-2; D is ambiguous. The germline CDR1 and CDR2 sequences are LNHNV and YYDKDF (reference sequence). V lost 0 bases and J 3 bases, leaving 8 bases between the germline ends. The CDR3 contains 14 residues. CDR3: CATSRDLADYGYTF. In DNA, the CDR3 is TGTGCCACCAGCAGAGATCTGGCGGACTATGGCTACACCTTC.

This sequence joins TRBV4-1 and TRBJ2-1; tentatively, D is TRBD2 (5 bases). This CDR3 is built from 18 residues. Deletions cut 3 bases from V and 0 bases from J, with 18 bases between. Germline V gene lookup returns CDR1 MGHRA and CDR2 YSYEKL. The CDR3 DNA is TGCGCCAGCAGCCATGCCTTTTTGCGGGTGAGCTCCTACAATGAGCAGTTCTTC. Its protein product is CASSHAFLRVSSYNEQFF.

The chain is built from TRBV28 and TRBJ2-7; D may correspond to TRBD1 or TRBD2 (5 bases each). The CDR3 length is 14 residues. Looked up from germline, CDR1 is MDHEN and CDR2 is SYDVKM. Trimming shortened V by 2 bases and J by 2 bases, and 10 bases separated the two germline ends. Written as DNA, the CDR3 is TGTGCCAGCAGTTTAGGGACGGATACCTACGAGCAGTACTTC. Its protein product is CASSLGTDTYEQYF.

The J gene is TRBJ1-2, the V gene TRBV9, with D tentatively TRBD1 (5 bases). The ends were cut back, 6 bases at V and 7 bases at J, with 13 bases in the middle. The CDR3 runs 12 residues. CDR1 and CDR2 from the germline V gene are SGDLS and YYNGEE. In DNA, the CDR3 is TGTGCCAGCACGGCTCAGGGTGCTGGCTACACCTTC. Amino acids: CASTAQGAGYTF.

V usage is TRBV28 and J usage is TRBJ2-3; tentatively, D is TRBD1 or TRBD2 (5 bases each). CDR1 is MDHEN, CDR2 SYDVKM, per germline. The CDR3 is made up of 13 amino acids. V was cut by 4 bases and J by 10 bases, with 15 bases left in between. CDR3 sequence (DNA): TGTGCCAGCAGTTCACCGATGGGGGAAGCGCAGTATTTT. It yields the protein CASSSPMGEAQYF.

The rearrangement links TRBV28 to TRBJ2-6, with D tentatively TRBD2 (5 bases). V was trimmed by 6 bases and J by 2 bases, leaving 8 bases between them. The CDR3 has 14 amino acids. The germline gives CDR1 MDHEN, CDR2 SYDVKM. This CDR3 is CASSTGTGANVLTF. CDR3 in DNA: TGTGCCAGCAGCACGGGAACTGGGGCCAACGTCCTGACTTTC. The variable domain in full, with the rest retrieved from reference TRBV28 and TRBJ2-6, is DVKVTQSSRYLVKRTGEKVFLECVQDMDHENMFWYRQDPGLGLRLIYFSYDVKMKEKGDIPEGYSVSREKKERFSLILESASTNQTSMYLCASSTGTGANVLTFGAGSRLTVL.

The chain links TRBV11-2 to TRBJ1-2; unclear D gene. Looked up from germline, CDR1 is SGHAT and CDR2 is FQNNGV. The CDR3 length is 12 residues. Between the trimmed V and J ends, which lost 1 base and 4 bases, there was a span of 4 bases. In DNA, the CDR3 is TGTGCCAGCAGCTTAGGGGGCTATGGCTACACCTTC. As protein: CASSLGGYGYTF.

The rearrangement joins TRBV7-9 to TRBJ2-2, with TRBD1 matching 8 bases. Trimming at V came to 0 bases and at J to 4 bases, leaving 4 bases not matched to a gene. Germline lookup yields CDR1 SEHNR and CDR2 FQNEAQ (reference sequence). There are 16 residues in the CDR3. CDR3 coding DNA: TGTGCCAGCAGCTTAGCGGGGGGACAGGTCACCGGGGAGCTGTTTTTT. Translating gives CASSLAGGQVTGELFF.

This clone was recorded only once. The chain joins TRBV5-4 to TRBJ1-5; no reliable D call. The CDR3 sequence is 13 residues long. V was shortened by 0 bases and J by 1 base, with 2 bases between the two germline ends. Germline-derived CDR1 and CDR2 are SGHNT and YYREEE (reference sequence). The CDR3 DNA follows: TGTGCCAGCAGCTTGGGGAGCAATCAGCCCCAGCATTTT. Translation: CASSLGSNQPQHF.

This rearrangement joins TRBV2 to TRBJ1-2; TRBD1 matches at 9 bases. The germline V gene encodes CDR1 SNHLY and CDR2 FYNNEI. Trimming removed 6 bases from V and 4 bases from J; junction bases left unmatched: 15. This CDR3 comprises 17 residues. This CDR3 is CASRSRDRAFGGYGYTF. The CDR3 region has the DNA TGTGCCAGCAGAAGCCGGGACAGGGCCTTCGGGGGCTATGGCTACACCTTC.

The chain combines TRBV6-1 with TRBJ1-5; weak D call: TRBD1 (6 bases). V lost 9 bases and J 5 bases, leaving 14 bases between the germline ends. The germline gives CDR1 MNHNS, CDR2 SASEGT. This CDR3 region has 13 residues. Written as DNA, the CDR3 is TGTGCCAGTGGTCCCAGGGGCGATCAGCCCCAGCATTTT. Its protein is CASGPRGDQPQHF.

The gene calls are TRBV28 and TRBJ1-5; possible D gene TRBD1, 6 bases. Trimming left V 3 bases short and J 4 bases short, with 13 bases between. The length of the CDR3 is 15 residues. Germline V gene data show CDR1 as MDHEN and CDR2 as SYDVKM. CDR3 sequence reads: CASSLTGMGNQPQHF. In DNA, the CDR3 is TGTGCCAGCAGTTTGACAGGAATGGGAAATCAGCCCCAGCATTTT.

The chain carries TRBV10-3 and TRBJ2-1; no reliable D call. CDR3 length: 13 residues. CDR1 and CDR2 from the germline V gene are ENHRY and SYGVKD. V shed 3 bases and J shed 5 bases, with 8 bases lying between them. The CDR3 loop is CAISEGINNEQFF. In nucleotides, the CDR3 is TGTGCCATCAGTGAAGGGATCAACAATGAGCAGTTCTTC.

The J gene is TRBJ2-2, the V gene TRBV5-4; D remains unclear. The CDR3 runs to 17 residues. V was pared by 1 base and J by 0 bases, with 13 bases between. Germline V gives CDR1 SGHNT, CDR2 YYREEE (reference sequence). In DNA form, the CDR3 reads TGTGCCAGCAGCTTGTTGGGTAGCAGCTCGAACACCGGGGAGCTGTTTTTT. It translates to CASSLLGSSSNTGELFF.

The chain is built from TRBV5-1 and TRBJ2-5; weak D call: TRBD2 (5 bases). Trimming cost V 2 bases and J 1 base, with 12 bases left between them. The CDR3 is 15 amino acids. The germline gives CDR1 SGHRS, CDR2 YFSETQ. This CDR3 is CASSFEGFRQETQYF. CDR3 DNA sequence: TGCGCCAGCAGCTTCGAGGGTTTTCGCCAAGAGACCCAGTACTTC. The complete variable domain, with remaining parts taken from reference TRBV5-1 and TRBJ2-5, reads KAGVTQTPRYLIKTRGQQVTLSCSPISGHRSVSWYQQTPGQGLQFLFEYFSETQRNKGNFPGRFSGRQFSNSRSEMNVSTLELGDSALYLCASSFEGFRQETQYFGPGTRLLVL.

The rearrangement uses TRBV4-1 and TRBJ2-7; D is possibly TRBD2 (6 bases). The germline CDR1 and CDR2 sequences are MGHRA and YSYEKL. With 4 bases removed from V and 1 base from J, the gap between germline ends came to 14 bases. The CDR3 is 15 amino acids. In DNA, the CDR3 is TGCGCCAGCAGCCCAACGGTAGCGGTATCCTACGAGCAGTACTTC. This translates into CASSPTVAVSYEQYF.

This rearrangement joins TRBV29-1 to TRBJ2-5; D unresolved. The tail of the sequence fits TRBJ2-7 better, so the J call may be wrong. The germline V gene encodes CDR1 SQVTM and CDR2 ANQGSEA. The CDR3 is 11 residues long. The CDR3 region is CSARNSYEQYF. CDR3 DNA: TGCAGCGCACGGAACTCCTACGAGCAGTACTTC.

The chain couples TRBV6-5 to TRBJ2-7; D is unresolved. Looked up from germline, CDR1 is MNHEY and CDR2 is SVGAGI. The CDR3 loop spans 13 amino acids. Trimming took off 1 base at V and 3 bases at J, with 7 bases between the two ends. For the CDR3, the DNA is TGTGCCAGCAGTTACTTAGGCAGCTACGAGCAGTACTTC. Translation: CASSYLGSYEQYF.

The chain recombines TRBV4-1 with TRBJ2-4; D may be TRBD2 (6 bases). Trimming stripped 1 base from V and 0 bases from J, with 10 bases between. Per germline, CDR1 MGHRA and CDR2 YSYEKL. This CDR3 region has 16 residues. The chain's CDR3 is CASSQVGGLAKNIQYF. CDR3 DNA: TGCGCCAGCAGCCAAGTGGGGGGACTAGCCAAAAACATTCAGTACTTC.

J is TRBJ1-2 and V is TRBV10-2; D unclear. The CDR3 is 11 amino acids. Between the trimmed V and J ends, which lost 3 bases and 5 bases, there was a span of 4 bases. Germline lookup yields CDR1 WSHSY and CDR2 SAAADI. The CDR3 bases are TGCGCCAGCAGTGATTTGTATGGCTACACCTTC. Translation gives CASSDLYGYTF.

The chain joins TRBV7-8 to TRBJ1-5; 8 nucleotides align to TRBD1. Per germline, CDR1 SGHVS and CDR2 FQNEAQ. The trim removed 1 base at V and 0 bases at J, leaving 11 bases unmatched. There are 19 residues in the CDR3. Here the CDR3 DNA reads TGTGCCAGCAGCTTAGGCAGGGGGCTCCTATTGAATAGCAATCAGCCCCAGCATTTT. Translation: CASSLGRGLLLNSNQPQHF.

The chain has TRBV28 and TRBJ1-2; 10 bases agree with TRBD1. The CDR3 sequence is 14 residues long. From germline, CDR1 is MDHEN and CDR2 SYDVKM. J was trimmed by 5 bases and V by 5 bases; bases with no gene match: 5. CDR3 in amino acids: CASSQGQGTYGYTF. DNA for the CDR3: TGTGCCAGCAGTCAGGGACAGGGGACATATGGCTACACCTTC.